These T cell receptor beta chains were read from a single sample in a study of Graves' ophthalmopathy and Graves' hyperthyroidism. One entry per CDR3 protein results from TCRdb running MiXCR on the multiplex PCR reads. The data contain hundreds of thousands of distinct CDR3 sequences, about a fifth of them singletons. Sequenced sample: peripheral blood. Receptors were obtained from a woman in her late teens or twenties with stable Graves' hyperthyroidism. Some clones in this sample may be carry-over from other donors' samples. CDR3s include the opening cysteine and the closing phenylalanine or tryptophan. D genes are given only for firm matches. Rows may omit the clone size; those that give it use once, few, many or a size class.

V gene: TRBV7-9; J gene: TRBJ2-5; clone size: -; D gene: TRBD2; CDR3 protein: CASRSPGLAYRETQYF; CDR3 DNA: TGTGCCAGCAGATCACCGGGACTAGCCTACAGGGAGACCCAGTACTTC
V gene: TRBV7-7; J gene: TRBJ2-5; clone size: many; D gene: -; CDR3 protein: CASSLSQDGRQETQYF; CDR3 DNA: TGTGCTAGCAGCTTATCCCAGGACGGCCGCCAAGAGACCCAGTACTTC
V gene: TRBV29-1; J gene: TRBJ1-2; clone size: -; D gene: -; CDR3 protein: CSVESGEF; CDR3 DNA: TGCAGCGTTGAGTCAGGGGAGTTC
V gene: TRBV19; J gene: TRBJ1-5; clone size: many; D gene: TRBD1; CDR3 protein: CASTLGGRVGNQPQHF; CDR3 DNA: TGTGCCAGTACCCTAGGGGGCCGGGTAGGAAATCAGCCCCAGCATTTT
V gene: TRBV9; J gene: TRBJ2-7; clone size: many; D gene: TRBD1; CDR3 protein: CASSLTTGSYEQYF; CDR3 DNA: TGTGCCAGCAGCCTCACGACAGGGTCCTACGAGCAGTACTTC
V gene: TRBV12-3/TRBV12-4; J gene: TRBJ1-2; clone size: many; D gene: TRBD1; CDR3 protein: CASSPQQGAYGYTF; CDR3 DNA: TGTGCCAGCAGCCCTCAACAGGGGGCCTATGGCTACACCTTC
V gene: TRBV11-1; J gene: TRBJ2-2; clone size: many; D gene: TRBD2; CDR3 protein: CASSSGLAANTGELFF; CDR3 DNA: TGTGCCAGCAGCTCAGGACTAGCCGCGAACACCGGGGAGCTGTTTTTT
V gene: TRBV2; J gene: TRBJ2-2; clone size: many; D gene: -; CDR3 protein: CASSAGPLTGELFF; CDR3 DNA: TGTGCCAGCAGTGCCGGCCCTCTCACCGGGGAGCTGTTTTTT
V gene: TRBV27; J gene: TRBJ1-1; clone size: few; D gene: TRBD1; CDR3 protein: CASSSPSDRRGEAFF; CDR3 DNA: TGTGCCAGCAGTTCCCCCTCGGACAGGCGGGGAGAAGCTTTCTTT
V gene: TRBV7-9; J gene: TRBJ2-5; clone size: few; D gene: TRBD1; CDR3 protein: CASSPPDRGRRETQYF; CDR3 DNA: TGTGCCAGCAGTCCACCCGACAGGGGGCGAAGAGAGACCCAGTACTTC
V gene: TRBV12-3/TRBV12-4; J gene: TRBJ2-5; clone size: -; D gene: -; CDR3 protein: CASRVGALDGETQYF; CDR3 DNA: TGTGCCAGCAGGGTCGGGGCTCTTGATGGGGAGACCCAGTACTTC
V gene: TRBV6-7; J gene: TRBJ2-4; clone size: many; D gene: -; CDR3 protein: CASSPLRAGNIQYF; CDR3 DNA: TGTGCCAGCAGCCCCCTTCGAGCTGGGAACATTCAGTACTTC
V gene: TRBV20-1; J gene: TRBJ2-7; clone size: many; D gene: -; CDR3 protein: CSARAGVYEQYF; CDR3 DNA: TGCAGTGCTAGAGCGGGAGTATATGAGCAGTACTTC
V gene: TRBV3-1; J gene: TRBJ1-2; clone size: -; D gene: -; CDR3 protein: CASSQARPPANYGYTF; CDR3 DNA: TGTGCCAGCAGCCAAGCTAGGCCGCCCGCGAACTATGGCTACACCTTC
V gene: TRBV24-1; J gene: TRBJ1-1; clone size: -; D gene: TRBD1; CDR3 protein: CATSDGQGMNTEAFF; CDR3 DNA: TGTGCCACCAGTGACGGACAGGGAATGAACACTGAAGCTTTCTTT
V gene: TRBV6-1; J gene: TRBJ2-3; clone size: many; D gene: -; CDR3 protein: CASSEKFEGRGYTDTQYF; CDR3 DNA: TGTGCCAGCAGTGAAAAATTCGAAGGTCGGGGATACACAGATACGCAGTATTTT
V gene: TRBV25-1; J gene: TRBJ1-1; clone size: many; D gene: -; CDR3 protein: CASIEGLNTEAFF; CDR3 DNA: TGTGCCAGCATTGAGGGGTTGAACACTGAAGCTTTCTTT
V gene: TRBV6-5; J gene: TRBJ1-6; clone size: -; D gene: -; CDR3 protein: CASSYDRAYNSPLHF; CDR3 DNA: TGTGCCAGCAGTTACGACCGGGCCTATAATTCACCCCTCCACTTT
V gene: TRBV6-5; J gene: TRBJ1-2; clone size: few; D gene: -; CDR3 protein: CASSYYRTGGGYTF; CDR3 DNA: TGTGCCAGCAGTTACTACCGTACTGGAGGGGGCTACACCTTC
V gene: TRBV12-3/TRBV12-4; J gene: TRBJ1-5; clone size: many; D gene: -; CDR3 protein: CASSIPGPDQPQHF; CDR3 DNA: TGTGCCAGCAGTATTCCGGGTCCAGATCAGCCCCAGCATTTT
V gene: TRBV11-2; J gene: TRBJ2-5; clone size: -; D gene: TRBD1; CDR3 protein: CASNLGGTGETQYF; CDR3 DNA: TGTGCCAGCAACTTAGGTGGAACAGGGGAGACTCAGTACTTC
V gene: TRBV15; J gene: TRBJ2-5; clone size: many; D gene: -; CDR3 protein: CATSRDRSGYYQETQYF; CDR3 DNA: TGTGCCACCAGCAGAGATCGTAGCGGATACTACCAAGAGACCCAGTACTTC
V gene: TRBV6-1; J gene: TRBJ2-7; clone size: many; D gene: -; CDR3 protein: CASSPLLGEQYF; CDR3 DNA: TGTGCCAGCAGTCCCCTCCTCGGCGAGCAGTACTTC
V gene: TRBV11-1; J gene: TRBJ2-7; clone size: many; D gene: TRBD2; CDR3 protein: CASSRRSSGRDAYEQYF; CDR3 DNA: TGTGCCAGCAGCCGTCGGTCTAGCGGGAGGGACGCCTACGAGCAGTACTTC
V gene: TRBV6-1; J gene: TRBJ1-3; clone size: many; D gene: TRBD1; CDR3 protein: CASSGGQGLNTIYF; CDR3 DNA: TGTGCCAGCAGTGGGGGACAGGGTCTGAACACCATATATTTT
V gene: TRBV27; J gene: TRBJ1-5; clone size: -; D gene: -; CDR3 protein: CASSFRGRNQPQHF; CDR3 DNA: TGTGCCAGCAGTTTTCGGGGACGGAATCAGCCCCAGCATTTT
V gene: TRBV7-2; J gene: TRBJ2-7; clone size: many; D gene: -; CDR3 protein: CASSFAGSGSYEQYF; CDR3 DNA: TGTGCCAGCAGCTTCGCGGGATCAGGGAGCTACGAGCAGTACTTC
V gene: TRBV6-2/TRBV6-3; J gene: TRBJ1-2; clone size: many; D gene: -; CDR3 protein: CASRGSGTSYGYTF; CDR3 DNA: TGTGCCAGCAGGGGAAGCGGAACGAGCTATGGCTACACCTTC
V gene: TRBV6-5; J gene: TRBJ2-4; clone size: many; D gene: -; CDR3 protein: CASSYGRGMQSKNIQYF; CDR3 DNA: TGTGCCAGCAGTTACGGGAGGGGGATGCAGTCCAAAAACATTCAGTACTTC
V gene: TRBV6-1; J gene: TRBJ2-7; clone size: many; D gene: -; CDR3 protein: CASSVRYEQYF; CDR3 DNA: TGTGCCAGCAGTGTACGCTACGAGCAGTACTTC
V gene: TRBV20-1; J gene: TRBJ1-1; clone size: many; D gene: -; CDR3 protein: CSARTPLNTEAFF; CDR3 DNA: TGCAGTGCACGGACACCTCTGAACACTGAAGCTTTCTTT
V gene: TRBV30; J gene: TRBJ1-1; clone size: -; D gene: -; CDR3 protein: CAWSISGGRTEAFF; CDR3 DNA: TGTGCCTGGAGTATAAGCGGGGGGCGCACTGAAGCTTTCTTT
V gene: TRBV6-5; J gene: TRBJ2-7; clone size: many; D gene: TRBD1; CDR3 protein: CASSYGTVQYF; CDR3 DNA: TGTGCCAGCAGTTACGGGACAGTGCAGTACTTC